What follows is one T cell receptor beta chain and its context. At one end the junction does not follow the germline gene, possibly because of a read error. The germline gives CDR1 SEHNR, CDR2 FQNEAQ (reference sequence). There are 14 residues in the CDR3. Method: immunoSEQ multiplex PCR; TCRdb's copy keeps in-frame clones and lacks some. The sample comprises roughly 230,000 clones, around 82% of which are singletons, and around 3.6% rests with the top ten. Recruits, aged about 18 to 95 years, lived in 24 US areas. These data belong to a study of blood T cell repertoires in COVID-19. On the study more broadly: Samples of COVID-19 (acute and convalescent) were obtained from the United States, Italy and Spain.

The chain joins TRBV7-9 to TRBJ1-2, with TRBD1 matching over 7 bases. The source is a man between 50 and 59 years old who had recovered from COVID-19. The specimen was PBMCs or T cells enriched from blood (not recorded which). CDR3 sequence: CASSASGQTPVDSF. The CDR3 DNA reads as TGTGCCAGCAGCGCGTCGGGACAGACCCCTGTGGACTCCTTC.